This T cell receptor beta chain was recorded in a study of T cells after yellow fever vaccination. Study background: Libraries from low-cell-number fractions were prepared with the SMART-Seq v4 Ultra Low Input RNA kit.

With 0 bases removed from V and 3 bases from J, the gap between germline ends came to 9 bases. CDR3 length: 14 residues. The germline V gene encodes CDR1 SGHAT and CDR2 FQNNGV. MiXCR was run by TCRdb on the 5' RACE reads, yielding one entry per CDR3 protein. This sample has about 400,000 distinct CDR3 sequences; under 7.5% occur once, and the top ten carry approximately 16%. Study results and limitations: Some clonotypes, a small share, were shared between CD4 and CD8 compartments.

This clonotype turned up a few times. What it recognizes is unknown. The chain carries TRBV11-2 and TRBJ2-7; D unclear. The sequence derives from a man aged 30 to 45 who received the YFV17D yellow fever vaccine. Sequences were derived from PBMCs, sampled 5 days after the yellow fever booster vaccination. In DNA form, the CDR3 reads TGTGCCAGCAGCTTAGAAGGGCGGAACTACGAGCAGTACTTC. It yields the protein CASSLEGRNYEQYF.